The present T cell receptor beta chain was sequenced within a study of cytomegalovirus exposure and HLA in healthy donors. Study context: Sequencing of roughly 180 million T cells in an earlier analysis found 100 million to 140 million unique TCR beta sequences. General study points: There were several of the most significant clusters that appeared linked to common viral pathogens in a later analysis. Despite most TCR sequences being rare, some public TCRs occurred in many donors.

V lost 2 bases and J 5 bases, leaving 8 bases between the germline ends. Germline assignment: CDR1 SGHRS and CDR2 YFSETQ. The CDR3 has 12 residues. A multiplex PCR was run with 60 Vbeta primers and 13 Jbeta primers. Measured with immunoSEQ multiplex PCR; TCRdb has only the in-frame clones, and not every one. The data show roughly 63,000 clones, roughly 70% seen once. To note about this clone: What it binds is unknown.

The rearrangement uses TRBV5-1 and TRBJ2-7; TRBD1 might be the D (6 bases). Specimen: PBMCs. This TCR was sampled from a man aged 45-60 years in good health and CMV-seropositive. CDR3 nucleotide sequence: TGCGCCAGCAGCTTTACAGGGAACGAGCAGTACTTC. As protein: CASSFTGNEQYF.